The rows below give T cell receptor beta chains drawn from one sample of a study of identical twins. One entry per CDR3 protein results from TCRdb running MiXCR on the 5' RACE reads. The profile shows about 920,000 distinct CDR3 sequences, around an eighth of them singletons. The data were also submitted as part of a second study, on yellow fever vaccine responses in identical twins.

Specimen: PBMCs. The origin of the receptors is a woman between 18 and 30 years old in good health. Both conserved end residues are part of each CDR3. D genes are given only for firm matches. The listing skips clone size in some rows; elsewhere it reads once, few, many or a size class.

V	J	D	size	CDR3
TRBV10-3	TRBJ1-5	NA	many	CAISKGGGGNQPQHF
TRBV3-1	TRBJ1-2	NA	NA	CASSHVRGGMEGYTF
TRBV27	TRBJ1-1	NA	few	CASRSGPERAEAFF
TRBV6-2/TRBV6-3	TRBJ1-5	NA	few	CASKRRVNQPQHF
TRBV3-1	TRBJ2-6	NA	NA	CASSQRRVSGANVLTF
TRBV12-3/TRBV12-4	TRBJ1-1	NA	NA	CASSTLTAEAFF
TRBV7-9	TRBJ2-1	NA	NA	CASSLVSYEQFF
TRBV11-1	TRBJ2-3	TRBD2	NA	CASSLWASGSGGTPTDTQYF
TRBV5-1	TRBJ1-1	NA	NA	CASSLHEETDLNTEAFF
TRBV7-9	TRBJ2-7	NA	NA	CASSSVLQGPNEQYF
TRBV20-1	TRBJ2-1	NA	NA	CSASSTHFPYNEQFF
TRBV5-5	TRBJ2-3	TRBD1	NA	CASSLAGTAHGTQYF
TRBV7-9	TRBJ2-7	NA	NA	CASGPGLTNEQYF
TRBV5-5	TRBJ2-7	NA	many	CASSTTGSSVSYEQYF
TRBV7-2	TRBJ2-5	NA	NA	CASREMDTTETQYF